These 20 T cell receptor beta chains were sequenced from one sample in a study of glioma-infiltrating T cells after dendritic cell vaccination. Profiled with immunoSEQ multiplex PCR; TCRdb holds only in-frame clones, not every one. The sample yields about 110,000 clones, around 90% seen once. Stated time point: after dendritic cell vaccination, including at tumor progression/relapse. The sample here was blood, taken after dendritic cell vaccination. These TCRs come from a human donor with glioblastoma.

The rearrangement joins TRBV6-5 to TRBJ1-2; 9 bases are shared with TRBD1. Looked up from germline, CDR1 is MNHEY and CDR2 is SVGAGI. The CDR3 contains 15 residues. The V and J ends lost 2 bases and 2 bases, in that order; junction bases with no gene match: 3. CDR3 amino acids: CASSYTGTGNYGYTF. As DNA, the CDR3 is TGTGCCAGCAGTTACACCGGGACAGGGAACTATGGCTACACCTTC.

This sequence joins TRBV9 and TRBJ2-1, with 11 bases that match TRBD1. The J segment lost 2 bases and the V segment lost 4 bases, leaving 5 bases of the junction unmatched. Germline values: CDR1 SGDLS, CDR2 YYNGEE. The CDR3 runs to 16 residues. The CDR3 loop reads CASSPGTGGPYNEQFF. CDR3 sequence (DNA): TGTGCCAGCAGCCCCGGGACAGGGGGACCCTACAATGAGCAGTTCTTC.

The chain uses TRBV5-1 and TRBJ2-7; possibly TRBD1 for D (6 bases). The germline V gene has CDR1 SGHRS and CDR2 YFSETQ. V was cut by 4 bases and J by 6 bases, with 17 bases left in between. The CDR3 is 14 residues long. The CDR3 reads CASSQQGHRAEQYF. For the CDR3, the DNA is TGCGCCAGCAGCCAACAGGGACACCGTGCCGAGCAGTACTTC.

V usage is TRBV28 and J usage is TRBJ2-2; D is possibly TRBD1 (6 bases). The CDR3 sequence is 16 residues long. The ends were cut back, 1 base at V and 4 bases at J, with 13 bases in the middle. CDR1 and CDR2 (germline): MDHEN, SYDVKM. CDR3 sequence (DNA): TGTGCCAGCAGTTTATACCCATCGGACAGCACCGGGGAGCTGTTTTTT. Residues: CASSLYPSDSTGELFF. The whole variable domain, filled in from reference TRBV28 and TRBJ2-2, reads DVKVTQSSRYLVKRTGEKVFLECVQDMDHENMFWYRQDPGLGLRLIYFSYDVKMKEKGDIPEGYSVSREKKERFSLILESASTNQTSMYLCASSLYPSDSTGELFFGEGSRLTVL.

The J gene is TRBJ2-7, the V gene TRBV4-1; TRBD2 matches 9 bases. The CDR3 spans 13 residues. The V segment lost 1 base and the J segment 12 bases; nucleotides outside the gene matches: 7. CDR1 is MGHRA and CDR2 is YSYEKL in the germline V gene. This CDR3 reads CASSQVGAGGRYF. As DNA, the CDR3 is TGCGCCAGCAGCCAAGTAGGAGCGGGAGGTCGGTACTTC.

V usage is TRBV19 and J usage is TRBJ1-2; the match to TRBD1 covers 7 bases. Trimming took 7 bases from V and 5 from J; bases not matched to a gene: 10. The length of the CDR3 is 14 residues. The germline V gene encodes CDR1 LNHDA and CDR2 SQIVND (reference sequence). The CDR3 here is CASTDDRERYGYTF. The CDR3 bases are TGTGCCAGTACAGACGACAGGGAAAGGTATGGCTACACCTTC.

The V gene is TRBV9, the J gene TRBJ1-2; D is possibly TRBD1 (5 bases). V was pared by 2 bases and J by 4 bases, with 15 bases between. The germline V gene encodes CDR1 SGDLS and CDR2 YYNGEE. The CDR3 consists of 15 residues. The CDR3 region is CASSVDGGWSYGYTF. Written as DNA, the CDR3 is TGTGCCAGCAGCGTCGATGGGGGGTGGAGCTATGGCTACACCTTC.

The chain has TRBV10-3 and TRBJ1-4; no definite D call. This CDR3 is built from 16 residues. V dropped 7 bases and J dropped 4 bases, with 19 bases sitting between them. The V gene's germline CDR1 is ENHRY and CDR2 SYGVKD. CDR3 in amino acids: CAIKSTIGDSNEKLFF. DNA of the CDR3: TGTGCCATCAAATCGACCATCGGGGATAGTAATGAAAAACTGTTTTTT.

V is TRBV4-2 and J is TRBJ1-2, with D maybe TRBD1 (5 bases). CDR3 length: 15 residues. The germline CDR1 and CDR2 sequences are LGHNA and YNFKEQ. V was shortened by 0 bases and J by 4 bases, with 12 bases between the two germline ends. Here the CDR3 reads CASSQEAGRVYGYTF. CDR3 DNA: TGTGCCAGCAGCCAAGAGGCAGGGAGGGTCTATGGCTACACCTTC.

The chain joins TRBV15 to TRBJ2-1; D gene ambiguous. The germline CDR1 and CDR2 sequences are LNHNV and YYDKDF (reference sequence). CDR3 length: 15 amino acids. Trimming left V 6 bases short and J 0 bases short, with 12 bases between. The CDR3 protein is CATSITVSSYNEQFF. As DNA, the CDR3 is TGTGCCACCAGTATCACGGTGAGCTCCTACAATGAGCAGTTCTTC.

The chain links TRBV2 to TRBJ2-2; perhaps TRBD2 as D (5 bases). This CDR3 contains 15 residues. CDR1 SNHLY and CDR2 FYNNEI come from the germline V gene. Trimming shortened V by 6 bases and J by 3 bases, and 14 bases separated the two germline ends. The CDR3 DNA reads TGTGCCAGCAGATTAACCGGGATACACACCGGGGAGCTGTTTTTT. Translation: CASRLTGIHTGELFF.

This clone was observed a handful of times. This chain links TRBV11-2 with TRBJ1-2; TRBD1 might be the D (6 bases). Germline CDR1 and CDR2: SGHAT and FQNNGV. V gave up 4 bases and J gave up 4 bases, with 16 bases separating them. The length of the CDR3 is 15 residues. The CDR3 sequence is CASSSPVTGIYGYTF. CDR3 DNA: TGTGCCAGCAGCTCGCCGGTTACAGGGATCTATGGCTACACCTTC.

This sequence joins TRBV29-1 and TRBJ1-2, with 7 bases aligning to TRBD1. The germline V gene encodes CDR1 SQVTM and CDR2 ANQGSEA. The ends lost 3 bases at V and 6 bases at J; junction bases unmatched: 7. CDR3 length equals 13 residues. The CDR3 nucleotides are TGCAGCGTTGACTTCGGCAGGGGGGATGGCTACACCTTC. Residues: CSVDFGRGDGYTF. The whole variable domain, filled in from reference TRBV29-1 and TRBJ1-2, reads SAVISQKPSRDICQRGTSLTIQCQVDSQVTMMFWYRQQPGQSLTLIATANQGSEATYESGFVIDKFPISRPNLTFSTLTVSNMSPEDSSIYLCSVDFGRGDGYTFGSGTRLTVV.

V and J are TRBV2 and TRBJ2-3; D remains ambiguous. Germline V lookup: CDR1 SNHLY, CDR2 FYNNEI. The CDR3 contains 10 residues. The V gene lost 5 bases and the J gene lost 7 bases, with 4 bases spanning the gap. The CDR3 is CASSSYTQYF. CDR3 DNA: TGTGCCAGCAGTTCCTATACGCAGTATTTT.

The V call is TRBV19, the J call TRBJ1-2; weak D call: TRBD1 (5 bases). CDR1 and CDR2 (germline): LNHDA, SQIVND (reference sequence). This CDR3 contains 15 residues. Trimming shortened V by 3 bases and J by 5 bases, and 16 bases separated the two germline ends. CDR3 region: CASSIGGRGPYGYTF. The CDR3 coding sequence is TGTGCCAGTAGTATCGGGGGGAGAGGACCGTATGGCTACACCTTC.

This chain uses TRBV7-8 with TRBJ2-7, with D possibly TRBD2 on 6 matching bases. Germline-derived CDR1 and CDR2 are SGHVS and FQNEAQ. Trimming took off 5 bases at V and 7 bases at J, with 15 bases between the two ends. There are 13 residues in the CDR3. The CDR3 here is CASSETGGWEQYF. DNA of the CDR3: TGTGCCAGCAGCGAGACCGGGGGATGGGAGCAGTACTTC. The entire variable domain, with the rest obtained from reference TRBV7-8 and TRBJ2-7, is as follows: GAGVSQSPRYKVAKRGQDVALRCDPISGHVSLFWYQQALGQGPEFLTYFQNEAQLDKSGLPSDRFFAERPEGSVSTLKIQRTQQEDSAVYLCASSETGGWEQYFGPGTRLTVT.

This clone was observed a few times. The chain combines TRBV2 with TRBJ2-5, with TRBD2 matching over 9 bases. This CDR3 region has 16 residues. Germline CDR1 SNHLY, CDR2 FYNNEI. V dropped 2 bases and J dropped 12; count of bases not matched to a gene: 16. The CDR3 spells CASSEYPPSGAPREYF. DNA for the CDR3: TGTGCCAGCAGTGAATATCCCCCTAGCGGGGCCCCGCGCGAGTACTTC.

The V call is TRBV5-4, the J call TRBJ1-2, with TRBD1 identical over 10 bases. CDR3 size: 14 residues. V was clipped by 4 bases and J by 4 bases; unmatched bases: 4. Germline CDR1 SGHNT, CDR2 YYREEE (reference sequence). In DNA form, the CDR3 reads TGTGCCAGCAGCGCCCGACAGGGGGCCTATGGCTACACCTTC. It specifies CASSARQGAYGYTF.

The chain combines TRBV2 with TRBJ2-5; 9 bases are a match to TRBD2. The germline V gene encodes CDR1 SNHLY and CDR2 FYNNEI. Trimming took 2 bases from V and 2 from J; bases not matched to a gene: 15. The CDR3 consists of 19 residues. The CDR3 is CASSERRISGGLKQETQYF. In DNA, the CDR3 is TGTGCCAGCAGTGAAAGGAGGATTAGCGGGGGCCTCAAACAAGAGACCCAGTACTTC. The variable domain in full, with the rest retrieved from reference TRBV2 and TRBJ2-5, is EPEVTQTPSHQVTQMGQEVILRCVPISNHLYFYWYRQILGQKVEFLVSFYNNEISEKSEIFDDQFSVERPDGSNFTLKIRSTKLEDSAMYFCASSERRISGGLKQETQYFGPGTRLLVL.

The V and J genes are TRBV5-1 and TRBJ2-2, with D perhaps TRBD2 (6 bases). The V gene's germline CDR1 is SGHRS and CDR2 YFSETQ. The CDR3 length is 15 residues. Trimming removed 4 bases at V and 6 bases at J, with 16 bases between. The CDR3 spells CASSPSSALPGELFF. The CDR3 nucleotides read TGCGCCAGCAGCCCTTCTAGCGCCCTTCCCGGGGAGCTGTTTTTT.